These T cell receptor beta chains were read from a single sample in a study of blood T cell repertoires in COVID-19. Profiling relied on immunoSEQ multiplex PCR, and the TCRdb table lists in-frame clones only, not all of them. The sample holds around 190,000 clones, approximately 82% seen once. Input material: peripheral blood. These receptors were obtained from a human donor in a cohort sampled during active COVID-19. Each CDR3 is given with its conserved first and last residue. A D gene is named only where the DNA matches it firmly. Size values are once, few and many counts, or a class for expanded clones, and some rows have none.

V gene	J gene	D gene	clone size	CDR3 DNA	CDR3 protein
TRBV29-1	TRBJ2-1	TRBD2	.	TGCAGCGTCCACCCCGGGACTATCAGCTCCTACAATGAGCAGTTCTTC	CSVHPGTISSYNEQFF
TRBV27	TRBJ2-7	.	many	TGTGCCAGCAGTTACAACCCCTCCTACGAGCAGTACTTC	CASSYNPSYEQYF
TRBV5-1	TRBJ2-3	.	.	TGCGCCAGCAGCTTGTTCCAACCCCCTAGAGATACGCAGTATTTT	CASSLFQPPRDTQYF
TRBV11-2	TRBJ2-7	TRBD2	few	TGTGCCAGCAGTTTAACTAGCGGGACGGCCGGGCAGTACTTC	CASSLTSGTAGQYF
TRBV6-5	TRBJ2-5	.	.	TGTGCCAGCAGTTTAAGCAGGAAAGAGACCCAGTACTTC	CASSLSRKETQYF
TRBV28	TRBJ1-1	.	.	TGTGCCAGCAGTTCCCCTACGGGGTGGAACACTGAAGCTTTCTTT	CASSSPTGWNTEAFF
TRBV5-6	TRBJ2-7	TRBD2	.	TGTGCCAGCCGCTACCGCGGGAGGATCTACGAGCAGTACTTC	CASRYRGRIYEQYF
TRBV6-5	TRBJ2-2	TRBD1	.	TGTGCCAGCAGGGTGGGACAGGGGTTCACCGGGGAGCTGTTTTTT	CASRVGQGFTGELFF
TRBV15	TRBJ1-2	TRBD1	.	TGTGCCACCAGGGGGACAGGGGGAATCTATGGCTACACCTTC	CATRGTGGIYGYTF
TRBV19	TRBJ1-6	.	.	TGTGCCAGTTCGAGCTCCTATAATTCACCCCTCCACTTT	CASSSSYNSPLHF
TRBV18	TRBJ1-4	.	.	TGTGCCAGCTCACCTCCCGACAGTCCCTTTGGAGAAAAACTGTTTTTT	CASSPPDSPFGEKLFF
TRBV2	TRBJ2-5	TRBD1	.	TGTGCCACCCGAAGGAGACAGGGGGTCCAAGAGACCCAGTACTTC	CATRRRQGVQETQYF
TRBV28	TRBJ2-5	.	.	TGTGCCAGCAGTTTCGGGGCGGGATCGGGGACCCAGTACTTC	CASSFGAGSGTQYF
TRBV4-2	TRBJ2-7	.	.	TGTGCCAGCAGCCAAGATTTGACACCGAATACCTACGAGCAGTACTTC	CASSQDLTPNTYEQYF
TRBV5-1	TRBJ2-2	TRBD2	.	TGCGCCAGCAGCTTGGTTGGCGGGAGTACGGCCGGGGAGCTGTTTTTT	CASSLVGGSTAGELFF
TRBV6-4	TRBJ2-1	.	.	TGTGCCAGCAGTGAGGGGGGTACAACACACAATGAGCAGTTCTTC	CASSEGGTTHNEQFF
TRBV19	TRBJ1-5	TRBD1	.	TGTGCCAGTAGTATTTGGACAGGGATGCATCAGCCCCAGCATTTT	CASSIWTGMHQPQHF
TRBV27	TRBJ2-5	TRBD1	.	TGTGCCAGCAGCTCGCCGACAGGGGGCCAAGAGACCCAGTACTTC	CASSSPTGGQETQYF
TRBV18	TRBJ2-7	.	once	TGTGCCAGCTCACCAAGTCCCGGCTACGAGCAGTACTTC	CASSPSPGYEQYF
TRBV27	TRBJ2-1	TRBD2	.	TGTGCCAGCAGTTTTCTTGCGGGAGGCCGGGATGAGCAGTTCTTC	CASSFLAGGRDEQFF
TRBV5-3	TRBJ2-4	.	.	TGTGCCAGAAGCTTGGAATCGGTAGCCAAAAACATTCAGTACTTC	CARSLESVAKNIQYF
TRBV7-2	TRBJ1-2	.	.	TGTGCCAGCAGCCCCATCTCGCGGGGCTACACCTTC	CASSPISRGYTF
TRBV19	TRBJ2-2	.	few	TGTGCCAGTAGTCCAGGGGCTCGGGCGAACACCGGGGAGCTGTTTTTT	CASSPGARANTGELFF
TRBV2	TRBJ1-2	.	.	TGTGCCAGCGGCGAGACAGCCTTAAACTATGGCTACACCTTC	CASGETALNYGYTF
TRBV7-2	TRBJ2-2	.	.	TGTGCCAGCAGCTTATCCAGAACGAACACCGGGGAGCTGTTTTTT	CASSLSRTNTGELFF
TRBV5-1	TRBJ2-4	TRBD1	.	TGCGCCAGCAGCTCAGGACAGGGGCGTATAAACATTCAGTACTTC	CASSSGQGRINIQYF
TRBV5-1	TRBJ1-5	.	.	TGCGCCAGCAGCTATTCCGGGTCACCCAACCAGCCCCAGCATTTT	CASSYSGSPNQPQHF
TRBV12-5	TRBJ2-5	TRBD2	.	TGTGCTAGTGGTTTAGCGGGAGAAGAGACCCAGTACTTC	CASGLAGEETQYF
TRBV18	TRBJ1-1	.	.	TGTGCCAGCTCACCACCGTCACGGAGGAACACTGAAGCTTTCTTT	CASSPPSRRNTEAFF
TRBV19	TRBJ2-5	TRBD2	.	TGTGCCAGTACCCCCCGGCATGGCGGGAGGGGGGAGACCCAGTACTTC	CASTPRHGGRGETQYF
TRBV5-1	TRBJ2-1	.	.	TGCGCCAGCAGCTCCCAGGGAAATGAGCAGTTCTTC	CASSSQGNEQFF
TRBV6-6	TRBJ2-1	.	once	TGTGCCAGCAGAGAGACTAGCTCCTACAATGAGCAGTTCTTC	CASRETSSYNEQFF
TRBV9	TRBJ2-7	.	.	TGTGCCAGCAGCGGAGGGGACATGGACGAGCAGTACTTC	CASSGGDMDEQYF
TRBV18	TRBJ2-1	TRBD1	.	TGTGCCAGCTCACCACCGGGACAGGGTGTCCACAATGAGCAGTTCTTC	CASSPPGQGVHNEQFF
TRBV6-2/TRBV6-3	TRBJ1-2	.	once	TGTGCCAGCAGTTACAGGGGATGGGGTGGCTACACCTTC	CASSYRGWGGYTF
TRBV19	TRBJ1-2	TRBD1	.	TGTGCCAGTAGTATAAACCGGGACAGGGGTCCTGGCTACACCTTC	CASSINRDRGPGYTF
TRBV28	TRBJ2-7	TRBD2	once	TGTGCCAGCGGGGTTGGGACTAGCGACTACGAGCAGTACTTC	CASGVGTSDYEQYF
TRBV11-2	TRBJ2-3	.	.	TGTGCCAGCAGCTTAGAGTTCTGGCGGGGACGATGGTATTTT	CASSLEFWRGRWYF
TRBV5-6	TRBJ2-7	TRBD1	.	TGTGCCAGCAGCTTGGGGACAGGGGCTTACGAGCAGTACTTC	CASSLGTGAYEQYF
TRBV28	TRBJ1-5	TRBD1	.	TGTGCCAGCAATACAGGGGGAGGTGGGAATCAGCCCCAGCATTTT	CASNTGGGGNQPQHF
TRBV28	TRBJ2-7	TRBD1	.	TGTGCCAGCAGATTATACCGGACAGGGGCTGTCTTGTCCTACGAGCAGTACTTC	CASRLYRTGAVLSYEQYF
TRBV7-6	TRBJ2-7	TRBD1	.	TGTGCCAGCAGCCAGGGGGTATACTACGAGCAGTACTTC	CASSQGVYYEQYF
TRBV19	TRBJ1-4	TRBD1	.	TGTGCCAGTAGTCCAGAACAGGGGGCTTTGGCGACTAATGAAAAACTGTTTTTT	CASSPEQGALATNEKLFF
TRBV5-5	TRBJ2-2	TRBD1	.	TGTGCCAGCAGCTGGACAGGGCGCCTAGCCGGGGAGCTGTTTTTT	CASSWTGRLAGELFF
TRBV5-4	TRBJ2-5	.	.	TGTGCCAGCCACCCGTGGGCATACGGGAACCAAGAGACCCAGTACTTC	CASHPWAYGNQETQYF
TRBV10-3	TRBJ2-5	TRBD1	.	TGTGCCATCAGTGAGTCCATCGGGACAGGGGACGGGACCCAGTACTTC	CAISESIGTGDGTQYF
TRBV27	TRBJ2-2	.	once	TGTGCCAGCAGTTTTAGATGGGGGCCGGGCGGGGAGCTGTTTTTT	CASSFRWGPGGELFF
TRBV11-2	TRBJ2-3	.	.	TGTGCCAGCAGCTTAGTTCAGGGGCTCACAGATACGCAGTATTTT	CASSLVQGLTDTQYF
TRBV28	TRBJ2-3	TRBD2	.	TGTGCCAGCAGCCTAGCGGGAGGGCCCAAAGATACGCAGTATTTT	CASSLAGGPKDTQYF
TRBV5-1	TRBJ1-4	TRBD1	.	TGCGCCAGCAGCTCGAGACAGGGGGCTGGTAATGAAAAACTGTTTTTT	CASSSRQGAGNEKLFF
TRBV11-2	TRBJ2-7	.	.	TGTGCCAGCAGCTTACGGCTAGCAGCAGCCTACGAGCAGTACTTC	CASSLRLAAAYEQYF
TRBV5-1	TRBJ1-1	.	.	TGCGCCAGCAGTCCCCCCAGGGGTAACACTGAAGCTTTCTTT	CASSPPRGNTEAFF